The sequence of this TCR beta chain was determined in a study of CD8 T cells in Susac syndrome. This CDR3 has 16 residues. The V and J ends lost 0 bases and 3 bases, in that order; junction bases with no gene match: 7. Germline V gives CDR1 DFQATT, CDR2 SNEGSKA (reference sequence). RNA was extracted with the RNeasy kit, and a quantity of about 0.45 to 1 ug was reverse transcribed using random hexamers. TCRdb re-analysed the immunoSEQ multiplex PCR reads in MiXCR, keeping a single row per CDR3 protein. The sample gives approximately 220,000 distinct CDR3 sequences, about 94% of which show up once; roughly 0.13% is in the top ten.

Sequences were obtained from CD8+ T cells from PBMCs. The sequence derives from a human donor with multiple sclerosis. This chain links TRBV20-1 with TRBJ2-3, with 9 bases matching TRBD1. The CDR3, as DNA: TGCAGTGCTAGAGACGTACAGGGGGCTAGGACAGATACGCAGTATTTT. Translation gives CSARDVQGARTDTQYF.